Each of the 14 T cell receptor beta chains below was sequenced from the same sample in a study of T cell responses to AZD1222 COVID-19 vaccine (dated by TCRdb to the early 2020s). The library was produced with the immunoSEQ multiplex PCR assay. The source is immuneACCESS, and TCRdb retained only in-frame sequences with V and J called. Part of the clones is not carried over; for the studies checked, unresolved V genes explain less than half of this, and the remainder is unexplained. The sample table shows more than 110,000 clones, and about 87% are seen once. In total, the top ten clones hold just over 5.5% of the sample. The time point label here, explained by the study, means: baseline before first vaccination. The specimen comprised peripheral blood, sampled on day 0 of AZD1222 vaccination. The receptors here all came from an adult in good health.

The V gene is TRBV11-3, the J gene TRBJ1-1, with D hard to call. CDR3 length: 16 amino acids. V gave up 3 bases and J gave up 3 bases, with 17 bases separating them. Germline V CDR1 and CDR2: SGHNT, YENEEA. The CDR3 here is CASSFLRSWEDTEAFF. The CDR3 DNA follows: TGTGCCAGCAGCTTTCTAAGGTCCTGGGAGGACACTGAAGCTTTCTTT.

This rearrangement joins TRBV20-1 to TRBJ2-7; D possibly corresponds to TRBD2 (5 bases). The CDR3 runs 12 residues. Germline-derived CDR1 and CDR2 are DFQATT and SNEGSKA (reference sequence). Trimming cost V 3 bases and J 3 bases, with 9 bases left between them. The DNA of the CDR3 is TGCAGTGCTAGTGGTGGGAGCTACGAGCAGTACTTC. Translating it yields CSASGGSYEQYF.

The chain couples TRBV28 to TRBJ1-2, with D possibly TRBD1 on 5 matching bases. V was shortened by 3 bases and J by 5 bases, with 13 bases between the two germline ends. The length of the CDR3 is 14 residues. From germline, CDR1 is MDHEN and CDR2 SYDVKM. CDR3 bases: TGTGCCAGCAGTTTGGCCAGGGAGGTTTATGGCTACACCTTC. This translates into CASSLAREVYGYTF.

This clone has more than one count but fewer than ten. The CDR3 protein is CASRGRPEAFF. The CDR3 DNA reads as TGTGCCAGCAGGGGGCGCCCTGAAGCTTTCTTT. The chain recombines TRBV28 with TRBJ1-1; possible D gene TRBD1, 5 bases. The CDR3 loop spans 11 amino acids. V was shortened by 6 bases and J by 6 bases, with 8 bases between the two germline ends. In germline, CDR1 is MDHEN, CDR2 SYDVKM.

The V gene is TRBV7-3, the J gene TRBJ2-1; TRBD2 matches at 7 bases. The germline V gene has CDR1 SGHTA and CDR2 FQGTGA. The CDR3 runs to 13 residues. The V and J ends lost 2 bases and 8 bases, in that order; junction bases with no gene match: 3. The CDR3 bases are TGTGCCAGCAGCTTATTGGGGAGGGATGAGCAGTTCTTC. It translates to CASSLLGRDEQFF. Combining the CDR3 with reference TRBV7-3 and TRBJ2-1 gives the whole variable domain GAGVSQTPSNKVTEKGKYVELRCDPISGHTALYWYRQSLGQGPEFLIYFQGTGAADDSGLPNDRFFAVRPEGSVSTLKIQRTERGDSAVYLCASSLLGRDEQFFGPGTRLTVL.

The V call is TRBV3-1 (or the pseudogene TRBV3-2), the J call TRBJ1-1, with 7 bases identical to TRBD1. Germline-derived CDR1 and CDR2 are LGHDT and YNNKEL (reference sequence). The CDR3 is 14 amino acids. The junction had 3 bases not matched to a gene; V was cut back by 4 bases and J by 1 base. In nucleotides, the CDR3 is TGTGCCAGCAGCCCGGGACAGCGGAACACTGAAGCTTTCTTT. This encodes CASSPGQRNTEAFF.

In its sample, this clone was seen a few times. V and J are TRBV2 and TRBJ1-6; D is unresolved. Trimming shortened V by 6 bases and J by 7 bases, and 13 bases separated the two germline ends. CDR3 length: 14 residues. Germline CDR1 SNHLY, CDR2 FYNNEI. CDR3 nucleotide sequence: TGTGCCAGCAGCCCGCCGGGCGGGAATTCACCCCTCCACTTT. Translated, it gives CASSPPGGNSPLHF.

This chain joins TRBV5-1 and TRBJ1-5; no firm D call. CDR3 length equals 13 residues. V lost 5 bases and J 4 bases, leaving 10 bases between the germline ends. Germline V gene sequence: CDR1 SGHRS, CDR2 YFSETQ. The CDR3 DNA is TGCGCCAGCAGGGCGGACGCTAATCAGCCCCAGCATTTT. This encodes CASRADANQPQHF.

This chain's CDR3 is CASSSANTGELFF. The DNA for the CDR3 is TGTGCCAGCAGCAGCGCGAACACCGGGGAGCTGTTTTTT. V usage is TRBV12-3 or TRBV12-4 and J usage is TRBJ2-2; D call uncertain. The CDR3 loop spans 13 amino acids. V gave up 6 bases and J gave up 0 bases, with 5 bases separating them.

V is TRBV5-1 and J is TRBJ2-1; 8 nucleotides line up with TRBD2. CDR1 is SGHRS and CDR2 is YFSETQ in the germline V gene. The CDR3 has 16 residues. J gave up 9 bases and V 4 bases, and 15 bases lay outside the gene matches. The CDR3 DNA follows: TGCGCCAGCAGCCCGCCCACTAGCGGTTCTTCGGGTGAGCAGTTCTTC. It specifies CASSPPTSGSSGEQFF.

The gene calls are TRBV11-2 and TRBJ1-2; 10 positions agree with TRBD1. Germline trimming cut 2 bases from V and 8 bases from J; bases unmatched to any gene: 8. Germline loops: CDR1 SGHAT, CDR2 FQNNGV. This CDR3 spans 15 amino acids. The CDR3 coding sequence is TGTGCCAGCAGCTTACGTGACAGGGGGCGCAGAGGCTACACCTTC. Encoded protein: CASSLRDRGRRGYTF.

V and J are TRBV7-2 and TRBJ1-4; a weak D match, TRBD1 (6 bases). The CDR3 is made up of 16 amino acids. CDR1 is SGHTA, CDR2 FQGNSA, per germline. V lost 7 bases and J lost 7, with 22 bases in between. This chain's CDR3 is CASTYLGGAKSEKLFF. The DNA of the CDR3 is TGTGCCAGCACCTACCTGGGGGGGGCTAAAAGTGAAAAACTGTTTTTT.

V is TRBV3-1 (or the pseudogene TRBV3-2) and J is TRBJ2-3, with 7 bases aligning to TRBD2. The J segment lost 2 bases and the V segment lost 4 bases, leaving 6 bases of the junction unmatched. CDR1 and CDR2 from the germline V gene are LGHDT and YNNKEL (reference sequence). The CDR3 runs to 15 residues. The CDR3 loop is CASSPAGRVTDTQYF. CDR3 DNA: TGTGCCAGCAGCCCAGCGGGAAGGGTCACAGATACGCAGTATTTT.

This clone was observed once. The chain carries TRBV5-4 and TRBJ2-5, with D tentatively TRBD1 (5 bases). V gave up 0 bases and J gave up 2 bases, with 8 bases separating them. The CDR3 extends over 14 amino acids. In germline, CDR1 is SGHNT, CDR2 YYREEE (reference sequence). CDR3 nucleotides: TGTGCCAGCAGCTTGGCAGGGCTGCAAGAGACCCAGTACTTC. The encoded protein is CASSLAGLQETQYF.